This T cell receptor beta chain appears in the sequencing data of a study of blood T cell repertoires in COVID-19. Overall study context: Collection of acute and convalescent COVID-19 samples took place in the United States, Italy and Spain.

Of note for this clone: No DNA is shown, since the ends of the CDR3 on it are uncertain; the CDR3 is the one TCRdb lists.

Clones were read by immunoSEQ multiplex PCR, and TCRdb kept only the in-frame ones, dropping some. The sample lists 75,000 to 90,000 clones, 80% occurring once. The CDR3 is 16 residues long, counting both termini. Germline V gives CDR1 LNHDA, CDR2 SQIVND (reference sequence). Specimen: peripheral blood. The chain uses TRBV19 and TRBJ2-4; the table gives TRBD1 as D, unverified against the DNA. This clonotype was obtained from a middle-aged woman with active or convalescent COVID-19. The CDR3: CASTSGQLKGKNIQYF.